Below, one TCR beta chain is given with its context. Its cognate antigen is unknown. Sequencing was performed with immunoSEQ multiplex PCR; in TCRdb, only in-frame clones are kept and a portion is missing. Of roughly 550,000 clones in the sample, nearly 97% were seen once. This sample stems from a study of shared clonotypes between healthy human individuals. Study-wide results and caveats: About 5% of naive CD4 clonotypes were shared across several donors.

CD45RO-negative CD8 cells positively selected for CCR7 made up the naive population, which excluded terminally differentiated effector memory CD45RA+ cells. V lost 6 bases and J lost 4, with 13 bases in between. Germline-derived CDR1 and CDR2 are MNHNY and SVGAGI (reference sequence). CDR3 length: 13 residues. J is TRBJ2-7 and V is TRBV6-6, with D possibly being TRBD1 (6 bases). The TCR was taken from a woman aged 30 to 39 in good health. The sample comprised naive CD8+ T cells sorted from blood. As DNA, the CDR3 is TGTGCCAGCAGACACACAGGGTCTTACGAGCAGTACTTC. Translation gives CASRHTGSYEQYF.